This passage covers 13 T cell receptor beta chains from one sample sequenced in a study of T cells after yellow fever vaccination. TCRdb passed the 5' RACE reads through MiXCR, listing each CDR3 protein once. The sample gives 300,000 to 350,000 distinct CDR3 sequences, 8% to 9.5% of which show up once; approximately 15% is in the top ten. The sequenced sample was PBMCs, obtained more than 35 days after the first yellow fever vaccination. All receptors derive from a young man who received the YFV17D yellow fever vaccine.

The chain links TRBV6-2 or TRBV6-3 to TRBJ1-6; D unresolved. The V end lost 7 bases, the J end lost 10 bases, and 11 bases lay between the germline ends. Germline V gene lookup returns CDR1 MNHEY and CDR2 SVGEGT. The CDR3 loop spans 12 amino acids. The CDR3 sequence is CASTDSGSPLHF. The CDR3 coding sequence is TGTGCCAGCACGGATTCAGGATCACCCCTCCACTTT.

The gene calls are TRBV21-1 and TRBJ2-7; the listed D gene, TRBD2, was not tested against the DNA. TRBV21-1 is reported as a pseudogene. The CDR3 totals 16 residues. The CDR3 DNA reads as TGTGCCAGCAGCAAAGTGGGCGGGGGGCACTCCTACGAGCAGTACGTC. Translation gives CASSKVGGGHSYEQYV.

The chain combines TRBV5-6 with TRBJ2-3, with 8 bases fitting TRBD1. CDR1 and CDR2 from the germline V gene are SGHDT and YYEEEE. Losses at the gene ends were 4 bases for V and 7 bases for J; bases not matched to a gene: 14. CDR3 size: 16 residues. The CDR3 coding sequence is TGTGCCAGCAGCAGAGATTCGGACAGGGCTAGGCATACGCAGTATTTT. Its protein product is CASSRDSDRARHTQYF.

The V gene is TRBV4-3, the J gene TRBJ2-5; D ambiguous. The CDR3 has 16 amino acids. Trimming took 0 bases from V and 1 from J, leaving 12 bases between them. CDR1 is LGHNA and CDR2 is YSLEER in the germline V gene. The CDR3 region has the DNA TGCGCCAGCAGCCAAGAAGGTACGGCATCCCAAGAGACCCAGTACTTC. Its protein product is CASSQEGTASQETQYF.

This chain links TRBV5-1 with TRBJ2-1; 9 bases are a match to TRBD2. The CDR3 extends over 16 amino acids. Germline-derived CDR1 and CDR2 are SGHRS and YFSETQ. With V trimmed by 2 bases and J by 7 bases, 10 bases remained unmatched. CDR3 nucleotides: TGCGCCAGCAGCTTTTTAGGCGGGGGGGCCGAAAATGAGCAGTTCTTC. Translation gives CASSFLGGGAENEQFF.

A word on this clonotype: A read error may account for a junction end that differs from germline. The chain couples TRBV20-1 to TRBJ1-5; unclear D gene. The CDR3 contains 13 residues. Germline-derived CDR1 and CDR2 are DFQATT and SNEGSKA (reference sequence). This CDR3 is CSAGEGGRQPQHF. The CDR3 bases are TGCAGTGCTGGAGAAGGAGGGAGGCAGCCCCAGCATTTT.

The chain employs TRBV12-3 or TRBV12-4 and TRBJ1-1, with D unresolved. Trimming removed 8 bases at V and 4 bases at J, with 14 bases between. The CDR3 totals 13 residues. CDR3 region: CASALFGVTEAFF. The DNA of the CDR3 is TGTGCCAGCGCCCTGTTTGGGGTCACTGAAGCTTTCTTT.

In this sample, this clonotype turned up a few times. The chain carries TRBV6-5 and TRBJ2-1, with unresolved D. Germline V gene lookup returns CDR1 MNHEY and CDR2 SVGAGI. The germline V and J ends were trimmed by 6 bases and 9 bases, with 9 bases remaining between them. The CDR3 is 11 amino acids. CDR3 DNA sequence: TGTGCCAGCAGCTCTAGGATTGAGCAGTTCTTC. This sequence encodes CASSSRIEQFF.

This clonotype was seen ten or more times. This chain uses TRBV20-1 with TRBJ2-7; 12 positions agree with TRBD2. CDR1 DFQATT and CDR2 SNEGSKA come from the germline V gene (reference sequence). There are 17 residues in the CDR3. The V gene end was trimmed by 1 base and the J gene end by 6 bases; junction bases not matched to a gene: 13. CDR3 DNA sequence: TGCAGTGCTAGAGGACTAGCGGGGGCCTTAGGCGTTGGCGAGCAGTACTTC. Amino acids: CSARGLAGALGVGEQYF.

The V and J genes are TRBV4-3 and TRBJ2-3, with 12 nucleotides matching TRBD2. From germline, CDR1 is LGHNA and CDR2 YSLEER. The junction had 11 bases not matched to a gene; V was cut back by 4 bases and J by 9 bases. The length of the CDR3 is 16 residues. Here the CDR3 DNA reads TGCGCCAGCAGCCGGGAAGAAACTAGCGGGGGGAAAACGCAGTATTTT. The encoded protein is CASSREETSGGKTQYF.

This clonotype was found many times. The rearrangement uses TRBV4-3 and TRBJ2-5; TRBD2 agrees at 11 bases. The CDR3 covers 17 residues. The trim removed 4 bases at V and 2 bases at J, leaving 9 bases unmatched. CDR1 LGHNA and CDR2 YSLEER come from the germline V gene. The CDR3 is CASSPSTSGGKQETQYF. CDR3 sequence (DNA): TGCGCCAGCAGCCCATCTACTAGCGGGGGAAAACAAGAGACCCAGTACTTC.

Remarks on this clonotype: The CDR3 end shows no conserved phenylalanine or tryptophan, and so a read error is likely. This chain connects TRBV18 to TRBJ2-3; D perhaps matches TRBD2 (5 bases). V gave up 3 bases and J gave up 8 bases, with 18 bases separating them. Germline lookup yields CDR1 KGHSH and CDR2 LQKENI. The CDR3 contains 15 residues. The CDR3 here is CASSPSGIRPSTQYL. In DNA, the CDR3 is TGTGCCAGCTCACCTTCGGGAATTCGGCCAAGTACGCAGTATTTA.

The table lists this clonotype with a few counts. The chain links TRBV7-8 to TRBJ2-7; D unresolved. CDR1 and CDR2 (germline): SGHVS, FQNEAQ. The CDR3 has 15 residues. Trimming pared 5 bases from V and 0 bases from J, leaving 14 bases between. CDR3 amino acids: CASSLSGYSSYEQYF. The CDR3 DNA is TGTGCCAGCAGCCTCTCCGGGTACAGCTCCTACGAGCAGTACTTC.